The 30 T cell receptor beta chains presented below share a single source sample, sequenced in a study of blood T cell repertoires in COVID-19. TCRdb keeps only in-frame clones here, not all; method: immunoSEQ multiplex PCR. Of about 120,000 clones listed, about 83% are singletons. Sequencing was performed on PBMCs or T cells enriched from blood (not recorded which). Receptor source: a woman aged 25-40 years who had recovered from COVID-19.

The V and J genes are TRBV19 and TRBJ1-2; TRBD1 matches 7 bases. The CDR3 is made up of 13 amino acids. The junction had 2 bases not matched to a gene; V was cut back by 5 bases and J by 2 bases. Germline CDR1 reads LNHDA; CDR2 reads SQIVND (reference sequence). The CDR3 coding sequence is TGTGCCAGTAGTCCGACAGGGAACTATGGCTACACCTTC. It codes for CASSPTGNYGYTF.

The chain has TRBV7-9 and TRBJ2-7, with 7 bases identical to TRBD1. The CDR3 covers 14 residues. In germline, CDR1 is SEHNR, CDR2 FQNEAQ (reference sequence). The V segment lost 4 bases and the J segment 3 bases; nucleotides outside the gene matches: 6. The CDR3 here is CASSSRDSHYEQYF. DNA for the CDR3: TGTGCCAGCAGCTCCCGGGACAGTCACTACGAGCAGTACTTC. Variable domain in full (rest from reference TRBV7-9 and TRBJ2-7): DTGVSQNPRHKITKRGQNVTFRCDPISEHNRLYWYRQTLGQGPEFLTYFQNEAQLEKSRLLSDRFSAERPKGSFSTLEIQRTEQGDSAMYLCASSSRDSHYEQYFGPGTRLTVT.

The chain has TRBV6-1 and TRBJ1-2, with 7 bases identical to TRBD1. CDR3 length equals 16 residues. Trimming cost V 6 bases and J 4 bases; bases outside gene matches: 14. Germline CDR1 and CDR2: MNHNS and SASEGT. The CDR3 sequence is CASRENLLRTGYGYTF. The CDR3 nucleotides read TGTGCCAGCAGAGAAAACCTCCTTAGGACAGGCTATGGCTACACCTTC.

The gene calls are TRBV12-5 and TRBJ1-1; D gene ambiguous. The ends were cut back, 1 base at V and 1 base at J, with 10 bases in the middle. CDR3 size: 15 residues. CDR1 is LGHNT, CDR2 FRNRAP, per germline. CDR3 residues: CASGLAGSWNTEAFF. In nucleotides, the CDR3 is TGTGCTAGTGGTTTGGCGGGGTCGTGGAACACTGAAGCTTTCTTT.

V usage is TRBV5-5 and J usage is TRBJ2-2; D perhaps matches TRBD2 (6 bases). Between the trimmed V and J ends, which lost 0 bases and 6 bases, there was a span of 12 bases. The CDR3 totals 15 residues. The germline V gene has CDR1 SGHKS and CDR2 YYEKEE (reference sequence). CDR3 bases: TGTGCCAGCAGCTTGGTGTTGGGGGAGGCCGGGGAGCTGTTTTTT. This translates into CASSLVLGEAGELFF.

This rearrangement joins TRBV4-1 to TRBJ1-1; possible D gene TRBD1, 5 bases. Germline loops: CDR1 MGHRA, CDR2 YSYEKL. The CDR3 is 16 amino acids. Trimming removed 1 base from V and 4 bases from J, with 16 bases in between. The chain's CDR3 is CASSQVYQAGGTEAFF. The CDR3 bases are TGCGCCAGCAGCCAAGTATATCAAGCGGGGGGCACTGAAGCTTTCTTT.

The chain employs TRBV6-2 or TRBV6-3 and TRBJ1-2; 11 bases map to TRBD1. The junction had 4 bases not matched to a gene; V was cut back by 5 bases and J by 5 bases. The V gene's germline CDR1 is MNHEY and CDR2 SVGEGT. CDR3 length: 14 residues. The CDR3 loop reads CASSRGTGGYGYTF. CDR3 bases: TGTGCCAGCAGTCGCGGGACAGGGGGATATGGCTACACCTTC.

This chain uses TRBV7-9 with TRBJ1-1; the D gene is possibly TRBD1 (5 bases). CDR1 and CDR2 (germline): SEHNR, FQNEAQ (reference sequence). Trimming left V 2 bases short and J 0 bases short, with 16 bases between. This CDR3 has 17 amino acids. CDR3 coding DNA: TGTGCCAGCAGCTTACAGGGCTGGGATGGGATGAACACTGAAGCTTTCTTT. The encoded protein is CASSLQGWDGMNTEAFF.

This clone was seen a few times. The chain couples TRBV6-6 to TRBJ2-2; 10 nucleotides align to TRBD1. V gave up 10 bases and J gave up 4 bases; unmatched junction bases: 9. There are 15 residues in the CDR3. CDR1 MNHNY and CDR2 SVGAGI come from the germline V gene (reference sequence). In DNA form, the CDR3 reads TGTGCCACCTGGGCGGGACAGGGGATCACCGGGGAGCTGTTTTTT. It translates to CATWAGQGITGELFF.

V gene TRBV25-1 combines with J gene TRBJ1-3, with D possibly being TRBD1 (5 bases). The CDR3 covers 16 residues. Germline loops: CDR1 MGHDK, CDR2 SYGVNS. V was shortened by 2 bases and J by 0 bases, with 11 bases between the two germline ends. The CDR3 DNA follows: TGTGCCAGCAGTGAAACAGGCCTGAGCTCTGGAAACACCATATATTTT. Its protein is CASSETGLSSGNTIYF.

The DNA for the CDR3 is TGTGCCAGCTCACCTACAGAGAACTATGGCTACACCTTC. The encoded protein is CASSPTENYGYTF. J is TRBJ1-2 and V is TRBV18; D uncertain. The germline CDR1 and CDR2 sequences are KGHSH and LQKENI. The CDR3 is 13 amino acids. V was clipped by 3 bases and J by 2 bases, with 7 bases between them.

This clone has just one count. The V gene is TRBV28, the J gene TRBJ1-3; D might be TRBD1 (5 bases). V lost 4 bases and J lost 4, with 14 bases in between. Germline CDR1 MDHEN, CDR2 SYDVKM. The CDR3 is 15 amino acids. The CDR3 coding sequence is TGTGCCAGCAGTTCTAGGGGACTAGGAGGAAACACCATATATTTT. It is translated as CASSSRGLGGNTIYF.

This clone came up once. The V gene is TRBV11-2, the J gene TRBJ2-3; TRBD2 agrees at 9 bases. The CDR3 consists of 15 residues. Germline V gene data show CDR1 as SGHAT and CDR2 as FQNNGV. Trimming at V came to 3 bases and at J to 4 bases, leaving 5 bases not matched to a gene. For the CDR3, the DNA is TGTGCCAGCAGCTTCCGCGGGAGGGCCCCAGATACGCAGTATTTT. It yields the protein CASSFRGRAPDTQYF.

The chain joins TRBV2 to TRBJ2-1, with D possibly matching TRBD1 (6 bases). CDR1 is SNHLY, CDR2 FYNNEI, per germline. This CDR3 region has 15 residues. V dropped 5 bases and J dropped 2 bases, with 13 bases sitting between them. The CDR3, as DNA: TGTGCCAGCAGTTCTGTGACAGGTGCCTACAATGAGCAGTTCTTC. It specifies CASSSVTGAYNEQFF.

This chain joins TRBV5-1 and TRBJ1-3; a possible D gene is TRBD1 (5 bases). The CDR3 covers 14 residues. The germline V gene has CDR1 SGHRS and CDR2 YFSETQ. V lost 7 bases to trimming and J lost 3 bases, with 14 bases between them. The CDR3 bases are TGCGCCAGCCATACCAGGGAGGGTGGAAACACCATATATTTT. Residues: CASHTREGGNTIYF.

The CDR3 is CASSLGPGGSYEQYF. As DNA, the CDR3 is TGTGCCAGCAGCTTGGGACCAGGGGGGTCCTACGAGCAGTACTTC. The V gene is TRBV5-5, the J gene TRBJ2-7; maybe TRBD1 (7 bases). V dropped 0 bases and J dropped 1 base, with 11 bases sitting between them. The CDR3 runs 15 residues. CDR1 is SGHKS, CDR2 YYEKEE, per germline (reference sequence).

A few counts support this clone. In DNA form, the CDR3 reads TGTGCCAGCAGCAGTCGGACAGGGGTCTATGGCTACACCTTC. Protein product: CASSSRTGVYGYTF. The chain joins TRBV21-1 to TRBJ1-2; the table's TRBD1 call for D was not verified on the DNA. TRBV21-1 constitutes a pseudogene. The CDR3 contains 14 residues.

This chain links TRBV2 with TRBJ2-1, with 10 bases lining up with TRBD2. Losses at the gene ends were 8 bases for V and 8 bases for J; bases not matched to a gene: 6. The CDR3 runs to 13 residues. CDR1 SNHLY and CDR2 FYNNEI come from the germline V gene. The CDR3 loop is CASEAGGVDEQFF. CDR3 in DNA: TGTGCCAGCGAAGCGGGAGGGGTCGATGAGCAGTTCTTC.

The chain uses TRBV3-1 (or the pseudogene TRBV3-2) and TRBJ1-5, with TRBD1 matching over 7 bases. The V gene end was trimmed by 1 base and the J gene end by 4 bases; junction bases not matched to a gene: 4. The CDR3 length is 15 residues. Germline CDR1 is LGHDT and CDR2 is YNNKEL (reference sequence). CDR3 nucleotides: TGTGCCAGCAGCCAAGTGCAGGGGGGAAATCAGCCCCAGCATTTT. It encodes CASSQVQGGNQPQHF.

This rearrangement joins TRBV7-2 to TRBJ1-5; D remains ambiguous. CDR1 is SGHTA, CDR2 FQGNSA, per germline. CDR3 length: 14 residues. V was trimmed by 1 base and J by 7 bases, leaving 11 bases between them. The CDR3 loop is CASSLVGVGQPQHF. CDR3 DNA: TGTGCCAGCAGCTTAGTCGGGGTGGGACAGCCCCAGCATTTT.

The V and J genes are TRBV11-1 and TRBJ2-3, with 7 bases lining up with TRBD2. Germline lookup yields CDR1 SGHAT and CDR2 FQDESV (reference sequence). The V gene end was trimmed by 9 bases and the J gene end by 1 base; junction bases not matched to a gene: 4. The CDR3 sequence is 13 residues long. The CDR3 protein is CASLRGGTDTQYF. CDR3 bases: TGTGCCAGTCTTCGGGGGGGCACAGATACGCAGTATTTT.

The V and J genes are TRBV9 and TRBJ1-1; tentative D call: TRBD1 (5 bases). The CDR3 runs 14 residues. V shed 3 bases and J shed 1 base, with 10 bases lying between them. CDR1 and CDR2 (germline): SGDLS, YYNGEE. CDR3 DNA sequence: TGTGCCAGCAGCGCCAGGGATGGGAACACTGAAGCTTTCTTT. This sequence encodes CASSARDGNTEAFF.

This sequence joins TRBV4-3 and TRBJ2-1; D is ambiguous. CDR3 length equals 14 residues. CDR1 is LGHNA and CDR2 is YSLEER in the germline V gene. Trimming took 0 bases from V and 4 from J, leaving 7 bases between them. The CDR3 loop is CASSQDTAYNEQFF. CDR3 nucleotides: TGCGCCAGCAGCCAAGATACAGCTTACAATGAGCAGTTCTTC.

The rearrangement joins TRBV7-9 to TRBJ1-2, with a tentative D call TRBD1 (5 bases). Trimming cost V 0 bases and J 0 bases, with 11 bases left between them. This CDR3 contains 16 residues. Germline CDR1 and CDR2: SEHNR and FQNEAQ (reference sequence). This chain's CDR3 is CASSLATGEPNYGYTF. Written as DNA, the CDR3 is TGTGCCAGCAGCTTAGCGACGGGGGAACCTAACTATGGCTACACCTTC.

This chain connects TRBV5-4 to TRBJ1-1; possible D gene TRBD1, 5 bases. In germline, CDR1 is SGHNT, CDR2 YYREEE (reference sequence). V dropped 8 bases and J dropped 4 bases, with 15 bases sitting between them. The CDR3 spans 13 residues. In DNA, the CDR3 is TGTGCCAGAGGCGAGGCAGGGTCCACTGAAGCTTTCTTT. It is translated as CARGEAGSTEAFF.

This chain joins TRBV29-1 and TRBJ2-7; TRBD2 aligns across 11 bases. The J segment lost 2 bases and the V segment lost 3 bases, leaving 0 bases of the junction unmatched. Looked up from germline, CDR1 is SQVTM and CDR2 is ANQGSEA. This CDR3 comprises 13 residues. The CDR3 here is CSVETSGAYEQYF. Here the CDR3 DNA reads TGCAGCGTTGAGACTAGCGGGGCCTACGAGCAGTACTTC.

The gene calls are TRBV30 and TRBJ1-1; 7 positions match TRBD1. The V gene's germline CDR1 is GTSNPN and CDR2 SVGIG (reference sequence). Trimming cost V 0 bases and J 1 base; bases outside gene matches: 14. There are 18 residues in the CDR3. For the CDR3, the DNA is TGTGCCTGGAGTGTAAGATGGGTCCCCCGGACAGGGAACACTGAAGCTTTCTTT. Translating gives CAWSVRWVPRTGNTEAFF. The whole variable domain, filled in from reference TRBV30 and TRBJ1-1, reads SQTIHQWPATLVQPVGSPLSLECTVEGTSNPNLYWYRQAAGRGLQLLFYSVGIGQISSEVPQNLSASRPQDRQFILSSKKLLLSDSGFYLCAWSVRWVPRTGNTEAFFGQGTRLTVV.

The rearrangement links TRBV6-2 or TRBV6-3 to TRBJ1-4; 8 bases match TRBD1. The CDR3 is 20 amino acids. V trimming: 0 bases; J trimming: 0 bases; junction bases outside the gene matches: 12. Germline lookup yields CDR1 MNHEY and CDR2 SVGEGT. The DNA of the CDR3 is TGTGCCAGCAGTTACTCATTGACAGGGGACTCTGGTTCAACTAATGAAAAACTGTTTTTT. Residues: CASSYSLTGDSGSTNEKLFF.

The gene calls are TRBV7-6 and TRBJ2-2, with 8 bases aligning to TRBD2. In germline, CDR1 is SGHVS, CDR2 FNYEAQ. CDR3 size: 16 residues. J was trimmed by 1 base and V by 1 base; bases with no gene match: 2. CDR3 residues: CASSLGGLVNTGELFF. For the CDR3, the DNA is TGTGCCAGCAGCTTAGGGGGACTAGTGAACACCGGGGAGCTGTTTTTT.

The chain is built from TRBV11-2 and TRBJ2-5, with TRBD1 identical over 9 bases. The germline V gene encodes CDR1 SGHAT and CDR2 FQNNGV. The V gene end was trimmed by 5 bases and the J gene end by 5 bases; junction bases not matched to a gene: 9. The CDR3 extends over 15 amino acids. As DNA, the CDR3 is TGTGCCAGCAGCACCGGACAGGGGAGGGTGGAGACCCAGTACTTC. It translates to CASSTGQGRVETQYF.